One sample yielded the 14 T cell receptor beta chains listed below, sequenced in a study of blood T cell repertoires in COVID-19. Assay: immunoSEQ multiplex PCR; the TCRdb copy retains only in-frame clones and omits some. The sample shows roughly 150,000 clones, roughly 80% of them seen only once. The sequencing input was peripheral blood. The receptors come from a man aged 60-69 years with acute or convalescent COVID-19.

J is TRBJ1-2 and V is TRBV11-2; D is perhaps TRBD1 (5 bases). This CDR3 comprises 15 residues. CDR1 SGHAT and CDR2 FQNNGV come from the germline V gene. The germline V and J ends were trimmed by 1 base and 5 bases, with 14 bases remaining between them. Here the CDR3 DNA reads TGTGCCAGCAGCTTAGGGTACGAAGGGGTATATGGCTACACCTTC. This sequence encodes CASSLGYEGVYGYTF.

The chain employs TRBV11-2 and TRBJ2-2; TRBD1 matches at 7 bases. Losses at the gene ends were 2 bases for V and 2 bases for J; bases not matched to a gene: 11. The CDR3 is made up of 18 amino acids. Germline CDR1 reads SGHAT; CDR2 reads FQNNGV. The chain's CDR3 is CASSLSSEGAANTGELFF. CDR3 DNA: TGTGCCAGCAGCTTATCCTCCGAGGGGGCGGCCAACACCGGGGAGCTGTTTTTT. Filled out from reference TRBV11-2 and TRBJ2-2, the complete variable domain reads EAGVAQSPRYKIIEKRQSVAFWCNPISGHATLYWYQQILGQGPKLLIQFQNNGVVDDSQLPKDRFSAERLKGVDSTLKIQPAKLEDSAVYLCASSLSSEGAANTGELFFGEGSRLTVL.

V is TRBV11-2 and J is TRBJ2-7, with TRBD1 identical over 10 bases. The CDR3 runs to 15 residues. Trimming took 5 bases from V and 4 from J; bases not matched to a gene: 8. The V gene's germline CDR1 is SGHAT and CDR2 FQNNGV. The CDR3 DNA sequence: TGTGCCAGCAGCCCCCAGTGGGACAGGGGTTACGAGCAGTACTTC. Its protein product is CASSPQWDRGYEQYF.

This clone was observed a few times. The chain links TRBV6-5 to TRBJ1-3; D is undetermined. The length of the CDR3 is 14 residues. The germline V gene has CDR1 MNHEY and CDR2 SVGAGI. Trimming took off 2 bases at V and 0 bases at J, with 5 bases between the two ends. The CDR3 loop is CASSYGSSGNTIYF. The CDR3 nucleotides are TGTGCCAGCAGTTACGGTAGCTCTGGAAACACCATATATTTT.

V and J are TRBV19 and TRBJ2-7, with 12 bases aligning to TRBD2. The ends lost 5 bases at V and 6 bases at J; junction bases unmatched: 5. Germline CDR1 and CDR2: LNHDA and SQIVND (reference sequence). This CDR3 has 14 residues. CDR3 DNA sequence: TGTGCCAGTAGTCCCAGGGGACTAGCGGGCGAGCAGTACTTC. Translating it yields CASSPRGLAGEQYF.

The chain links TRBV11-1 to TRBJ2-7; D is perhaps TRBD2 (6 bases). Trimming cost V 5 bases and J 5 bases, with 19 bases left between them. Germline V gives CDR1 SGHAT, CDR2 FQDESV (reference sequence). This CDR3 is built from 15 residues. The CDR3 sequence: CASSHWGLPGHEQYF. The CDR3, as DNA: TGTGCCAGCAGCCACTGGGGACTCCCGGGGCACGAGCAGTACTTC. Full variable domain (missing parts from reference TRBV11-1 and TRBJ2-7): EAEVAQSPRYKITEKSQAVAFWCDPISGHATLYWYRQILGQGPELLVQFQDESVVDDSQLPKDRFSAERLKGVDSTLKIQPAELGDSAMYLCASSHWGLPGHEQYFGPGTRLTVT.

The chain has TRBV5-6 and TRBJ2-7, with 12 bases lining up with TRBD1. Germline-derived CDR1 and CDR2 are SGHDT and YYEEEE. The CDR3 totals 16 residues. V shed 4 bases, J shed 4 bases, and the junction held 9 bases outside the gene matches. CDR3 protein: CASSLLPGQGAYEQYF. CDR3 bases: TGTGCCAGCAGCCTGCTTCCGGGACAGGGGGCTTACGAGCAGTACTTC.

This clone was found a few times. This sequence joins TRBV2 and TRBJ2-7; 8 nucleotides align to TRBD1. Trimming at V came to 8 bases and at J to 2 bases, leaving 8 bases not matched to a gene. The CDR3 consists of 14 residues. Germline CDR1 reads SNHLY; CDR2 reads FYNNEI. The chain's CDR3 is CASRQGSPTYEQYF. Here the CDR3 DNA reads TGTGCCAGCCGACAGGGGTCCCCGACCTACGAGCAGTACTTC.

The chain carries TRBV30 and TRBJ1-5; 10 bases map to TRBD1. The V gene end was trimmed by 3 bases and the J gene end by 0 bases; junction bases not matched to a gene: 2. This CDR3 comprises 15 residues. Germline CDR1 GTSNPN, CDR2 SVGIG (reference sequence). Written as DNA, the CDR3 is TGTGCCTGGAGCTGGACAGGGGGTAGCAATCAGCCCCAGCATTTT. It codes for CAWSWTGGSNQPQHF.

The chain is built from TRBV13 and TRBJ2-7; D unresolved. The germline V gene encodes CDR1 PRHDT and CDR2 FYEKMQ (reference sequence). V gave up 5 bases and J gave up 0 bases, with 8 bases separating them. The CDR3 covers 13 residues. The CDR3 spells CASSPSASYEQYF. CDR3 nucleotides: TGTGCCAGCAGCCCTAGTGCCTCCTACGAGCAGTACTTC.

Only one count was recorded for this clone. The CDR3 DNA reads as TGCAGCGTCGAGCTGATAAAACAGGGAGTCTATGGCTACACCTTC. It specifies CSVELIKQGVYGYTF. The rearrangement uses TRBV29-1 and TRBJ1-2, with D perhaps TRBD1 (6 bases). Germline values: CDR1 SQVTM, CDR2 ANQGSEA. The CDR3 is made up of 15 amino acids. Trimming left V 6 bases short and J 4 bases short, with 21 bases between.

This chain connects TRBV21-1 to TRBJ1-3; the DNA was not used to check the table's D call, TRBD1. TRBV21-1 is a known pseudogene. This CDR3 comprises 20 residues. The CDR3 is CASSMTGATTTQNSGNTIYF. The CDR3 DNA sequence: TGTGCCAGCAGCATGACAGGGGCCACCACCACCCAAAACTCTGGAAACACCATATATTTT.

The chain uses TRBV5-5 and TRBJ2-1; D perhaps matches TRBD1 (7 bases). Germline CDR1 reads SGHKS; CDR2 reads YYEKEE (reference sequence). CDR3 size: 17 residues. The V gene lost 5 bases and the J gene lost 4 bases, with 22 bases spanning the gap. CDR3 in amino acids: CASRWSAGQGGYNEQFF. CDR3 DNA: TGTGCCAGCAGGTGGAGTGCGGGGCAGGGGGGATACAATGAGCAGTTCTTC.

The chain links TRBV6-5 to TRBJ1-5; no reliable D call. This CDR3 comprises 15 residues. V was trimmed by 0 bases and J by 2 bases, leaving 8 bases between them. Germline V lookup: CDR1 MNHEY, CDR2 SVGAGI. CDR3 bases: TGTGCCAGCAGTTACTCGGGCGCTCGCAATCAGCCCCAGCATTTT. Its protein is CASSYSGARNQPQHF.